The T cell receptor (beta chain) under discussion was sequenced for a study of vaccination effects on CD4 cells after COVID-19. Profiled with immunoSEQ multiplex PCR; TCRdb holds only in-frame clones, not every one. The data show about 54,000 clones, 75% to 90% seen once. Germline V lookup: CDR1 LGHDT, CDR2 YNNKEL (reference sequence). This CDR3 comprises 16 residues. The germline V and J ends were trimmed by 4 bases and 3 bases, with 15 bases remaining between them. Sequencing was preceded by expansion of antigen-specific CD4+ T cells with viral peptide pools in the ViraFEST assay. CD4+ T cell isolation took place after 10 days of culture. Concerning this clone itself: As yet, its antigen is unknown.

This receptor was identified in a human donor who received a COVID-19 vaccine. V and J are TRBV3-1 (or the pseudogene TRBV3-2) and TRBJ1-4; the D is unclear. The sequences come from CD4+ T cells from PBMCs cultured with HCoV-229E spike peptides, collected before COVID-19 vaccination. The CDR3 loop reads CASSPEVSASNEKLFF. CDR3 nucleotides: TGTGCCAGCAGCCCAGAGGTGTCAGCCTCTAATGAAAAACTGTTTTTT.